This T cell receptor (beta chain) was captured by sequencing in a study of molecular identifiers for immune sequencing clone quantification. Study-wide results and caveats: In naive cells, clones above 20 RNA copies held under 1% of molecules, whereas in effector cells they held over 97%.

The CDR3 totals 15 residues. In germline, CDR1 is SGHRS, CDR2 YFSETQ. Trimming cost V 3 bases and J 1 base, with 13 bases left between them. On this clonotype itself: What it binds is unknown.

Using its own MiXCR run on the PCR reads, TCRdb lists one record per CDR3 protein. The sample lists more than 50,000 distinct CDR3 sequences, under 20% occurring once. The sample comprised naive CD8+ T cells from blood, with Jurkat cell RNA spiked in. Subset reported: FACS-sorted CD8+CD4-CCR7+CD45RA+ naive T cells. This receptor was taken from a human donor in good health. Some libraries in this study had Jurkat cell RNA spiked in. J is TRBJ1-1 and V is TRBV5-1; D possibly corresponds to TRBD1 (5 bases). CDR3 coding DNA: TGCGCCAGCAGCTCAAGGGGACTTCCGAACACTGAAGCTTTCTTT. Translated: CASSSRGLPNTEAFF.